Presented here are 32 T cell receptor beta chains from one specimen sequenced in a study of T cell responses to AZD1222 COVID-19 vaccine. TCRdb's copy holds only in-frame clones and misses some; the assay was immunoSEQ multiplex PCR. The sample holds 60,000 or so clones; around 83% are singletons and the top ten take roughly 20%. The input for sequencing was peripheral blood, taken on day 0 of AZD1222 vaccination. All receptors come from an adult in good health.

This sequence joins TRBV7-9 and TRBJ2-5, with a tentative D call TRBD2 (6 bases). CDR1 is SEHNR, CDR2 FQNEAQ, per germline (reference sequence). CDR3 length equals 16 residues. V was clipped by 1 base and J by 1 base, with 13 bases between them. CDR3 sequence reads: CASSLVGAGSQETQYF. The CDR3 DNA reads TGTGCCAGCAGCTTAGTCGGAGCGGGCAGCCAAGAGACCCAGTACTTC.

The V call is TRBV19, the J call TRBJ2-7; 7 bases fit TRBD1. After removal of 10 bases from V and 7 bases from J, the junction contained 16 bases not matched to a gene. From germline, CDR1 is LNHDA and CDR2 SQIVND (reference sequence). CDR3 length: 14 residues. The CDR3 loop is CATKGTAPASEQYF. The CDR3, as DNA: TGTGCCACTAAAGGGACAGCCCCAGCGAGTGAGCAGTACTTC. The full variable domain, completed using reference TRBV19 and TRBJ2-7, is DGGITQSPKYLFRKEGQNVTLSCEQNLNHDAMYWYRQDPGQGLRLIYYSQIVNDFQKGDIAEGYSVSREKKESFPLTVTSAQKNPTAFYLCATKGTAPASEQYFGPGTRLTVT.

This clone was recorded once. The V call is TRBV18, the J call TRBJ1-6; D is unclear. V was pared by 3 bases and J by 0 bases, with 12 bases between. There are 17 residues in the CDR3. Germline loops: CDR1 KGHSH, CDR2 LQKENI. This CDR3 is CASSPSSMSSYNSPLHF. CDR3 DNA sequence: TGTGCCAGCTCACCTTCGAGTATGAGCTCCTATAATTCACCCCTCCACTTT.

The CDR3 spells CASRPGTGYYGSTEAFF. The CDR3, as DNA: TGTGCCAGCAGACCCGGGACAGGGTACTACGGTAGCACTGAAGCTTTCTTT. The chain recombines TRBV3-1 (or the pseudogene TRBV3-2) with TRBJ1-1, with 9 positions matching TRBD1. The CDR3 is made up of 17 amino acids. Per germline, CDR1 LGHDT and CDR2 YNNKEL (reference sequence). The junction had 15 bases not matched to a gene; V was cut back by 6 bases and J by 4 bases.

The chain couples TRBV27 to TRBJ2-5; weak D call: TRBD2 (5 bases). The CDR3 loop spans 11 amino acids. CDR1 and CDR2 from the germline V gene are MNHEY and SMNVEV (reference sequence). Trimming removed 2 bases at V and 7 bases at J, with 5 bases between. The CDR3 reads CASSLGRTQYF. DNA for the CDR3: TGTGCCAGCAGTTTAGGGAGGACCCAGTACTTC.

J is TRBJ2-4 and V is TRBV9; 10 bases align to TRBD1. With 2 bases clipped from V and 7 bases from J, the junction kept 9 bases outside the gene matches. From germline, CDR1 is SGDLS and CDR2 YYNGEE. The CDR3 is made up of 16 amino acids. The CDR3 sequence is CASSVATGGAGNIQYF. Here the CDR3 DNA reads TGTGCCAGCAGCGTCGCGACAGGGGGCGCGGGGAACATTCAGTACTTC.

The chain employs TRBV9 and TRBJ2-1; either TRBD1 or TRBD2 may supply D (5 bases each). Deletions cut 2 bases from V and 2 bases from J, with 11 bases between. The CDR3 covers 15 residues. Germline V gene lookup returns CDR1 SGDLS and CDR2 YYNGEE. The CDR3 reads CASSVQGEPYNEQFF. The CDR3, as DNA: TGTGCCAGCAGCGTGCAGGGAGAGCCCTACAATGAGCAGTTCTTC.

The genes are TRBV5-1 and TRBJ1-2, with D tentatively TRBD1 (5 bases). The CDR3 loop spans 13 amino acids. CDR1 is SGHRS and CDR2 is YFSETQ in the germline V gene. V gave up 1 base and J gave up 8 bases, with 12 bases separating them. In DNA form, the CDR3 reads TGCGCCAGCAGCTTGACTAGGGGCAGGGGCTACACCTTC. Its protein product is CASSLTRGRGYTF.

J is TRBJ2-2 and V is TRBV7-3; 12 bases fit TRBD2. The CDR3 has 17 amino acids. Germline values: CDR1 SGHTA, CDR2 FQGTGA. With 0 bases clipped from V and 4 bases from J, the junction kept 3 bases outside the gene matches. CDR3 sequence reads: CASSLTLAGGVTGELFF. CDR3 DNA sequence: TGTGCCAGCAGCTTAACACTAGCGGGAGGTGTCACCGGGGAGCTGTTTTTT.

V gene TRBV19 combines with J gene TRBJ1-1, with D maybe TRBD1 (5 bases). This CDR3 has 14 residues. V was trimmed by 5 bases and J by 5 bases, leaving 15 bases between them. Germline CDR1 LNHDA, CDR2 SQIVND (reference sequence). CDR3 sequence: CASSGGSVRTEAFF. In DNA form, the CDR3 reads TGTGCCAGTAGTGGGGGGTCGGTTCGGACTGAAGCTTTCTTT.

The V gene is TRBV10-3, the J gene TRBJ1-5; TRBD1 matches 7 bases. V shed 4 bases, J shed 7 bases, and the junction held 7 bases outside the gene matches. Germline values: CDR1 ENHRY, CDR2 SYGVKD. The CDR3 is 14 amino acids. The CDR3 is CAISAQGGEQPQHF. DNA of the CDR3: TGTGCCATCAGTGCCCAGGGGGGTGAGCAGCCCCAGCATTTT.

In its sample, this clone was seen once. V and J are TRBV7-3 and TRBJ1-1, with D hard to call. Germline-derived CDR1 and CDR2 are SGHTA and FQGTGA. The V end was cut by 2 bases, the J end by 2 bases, with 6 bases between. The length of the CDR3 is 13 residues. CDR3 sequence reads: CASSLQENTEAFF. For the CDR3, the DNA is TGTGCCAGCAGCTTACAGGAAAACACTGAAGCTTTCTTT.

J is TRBJ1-1 and V is TRBV27; no clear D. This CDR3 is built from 12 residues. V was shortened by 3 bases and J by 7 bases, with 9 bases between the two germline ends. Germline V lookup: CDR1 MNHEY, CDR2 SMNVEV (reference sequence). The CDR3 bases are TGTGCCAGCAGTTTTACCGGTGGTGAAGCTTTCTTT. Its protein is CASSFTGGEAFF.

Only a few counts were recorded for this clone. One end of the junction does not line up with germline, which may come from a read error. The chain couples TRBV6-2 or TRBV6-3 to TRBJ1-2; 8 bases align to TRBD1. The CDR3 loop spans 11 amino acids. Germline lookup yields CDR1 MNHEY and CDR2 SVGEGT. CDR3 in DNA: TGTGCCAGCAGTTACCCAGGGGGCGCCTCCTTC. Translation: CASSYPGGASF.

As to this clone: A junction boundary mismatches the germline segment, possibly from a read error. The chain carries TRBV4-1 and TRBJ2-5; D is ambiguous. The germline CDR1 and CDR2 sequences are MGHRA and YSYEKL. The CDR3 is made up of 15 amino acids. This chain's CDR3 is CASSQDPGNHETQYF. The CDR3 nucleotides are TGCGCCAGCAGCCAAGATCCCGGTAACCATGAGACCCAGTACTTC.

J is TRBJ1-6 and V is TRBV28, with 7 bases lining up with TRBD1. Germline-derived CDR1 and CDR2 are MDHEN and SYDVKM. The CDR3 has 15 amino acids. V dropped 3 bases and J dropped 7; count of bases not matched to a gene: 6. The CDR3 reads CASSLADRYNSPLHF. For the CDR3, the DNA is TGTGCCAGCAGTTTGGCGGACAGGTACAATTCACCCCTCCACTTT.

This CDR3 is CASSRAPNTEAFF. As DNA, the CDR3 is TGTGCCAGCAGCCGGGCCCCGAACACTGAAGCTTTCTTT. The chain is built from TRBV7-3 and TRBJ1-1; no clear D gene. Trimming left V 5 bases short and J 1 base short, with 8 bases between. The CDR3 totals 13 residues. The germline CDR1 and CDR2 sequences are SGHTA and FQGTGA.

V is TRBV11-2 and J is TRBJ2-7, with TRBD2 matching over 13 bases. The germline CDR1 and CDR2 sequences are SGHAT and FQNNGV. There are 15 residues in the CDR3. After removal of 5 bases from V and 6 bases from J, the junction contained 7 bases not matched to a gene. CDR3 bases: TGTGCCAGCAGCGAAGGACTAGCGGGAGTTGGCGAGCAGTACGTC. This codes for CASSEGLAGVGEQYV.

The chain joins TRBV7-3 to TRBJ2-3, with D perhaps matching TRBD1 (6 bases). The V end lost 6 bases, the J end lost 7 bases, and 20 bases lay between the germline ends. The CDR3 is 15 residues long. Germline assignment: CDR1 SGHTA and CDR2 FQGTGA. CDR3 bases: TGTGCCAGCAGTCAGGACAGCCTTGACTTTAATACGCAGTATTTT. This codes for CASSQDSLDFNTQYF.

The chain links TRBV7-9 to TRBJ2-3; TRBD2 is a possible D gene (6 bases). Germline loops: CDR1 SEHNR, CDR2 FQNEAQ (reference sequence). This CDR3 region has 17 residues. Trimming shortened V by 4 bases and J by 2 bases, and 19 bases separated the two germline ends. The CDR3: CASSSSFIREITDTQYF. The DNA for the CDR3 is TGTGCCAGCAGCTCTTCCTTTATCCGGGAGATCACAGATACGCAGTATTTT.

V gene TRBV13 combines with J gene TRBJ1-2; no clear D. The CDR3 covers 14 residues. Germline V gives CDR1 PRHDT, CDR2 FYEKMQ (reference sequence). V was pared by 5 bases and J by 7 bases, with 17 bases between. CDR3 in amino acids: CASSPGRVWVGYTF. In nucleotides, the CDR3 is TGTGCCAGCAGCCCTGGGCGGGTCTGGGTTGGCTACACCTTC. The whole variable domain, filled in from reference TRBV13 and TRBJ1-2, reads AAGVIQSPRHLIKEKRETATLKCYPIPRHDTVYWYQQGPGQDPQFLISFYEKMQSDKGSIPDRFSAQQFSDYHSELNMSSLELGDSALYFCASSPGRVWVGYTFGSGTRLTVV.

The chain recombines TRBV19 with TRBJ1-4, with D possibly being TRBD1 (5 bases). The germline gives CDR1 LNHDA, CDR2 SQIVND (reference sequence). The V and J ends lost 4 bases and 12 bases respectively, with 12 bases between them. The CDR3 covers 12 residues. The CDR3 reads CASSTSGTQLFF. The CDR3 region has the DNA TGTGCCAGTAGTACCTCCGGGACGCAACTGTTTTTT.

V is TRBV7-2 and J is TRBJ1-1, with D possibly being TRBD1 (5 bases). The CDR3 is 13 residues long. V lost 1 base and J lost 10, with 13 bases in between. The germline gives CDR1 SGHTA, CDR2 FQGNSA. CDR3: CASSLGGARPAFF. CDR3 DNA: TGTGCCAGCAGCTTAGGGGGCGCACGCCCAGCTTTCTTT.

The V gene is TRBV5-1, the J gene TRBJ2-1; D may be TRBD1 (5 bases). The length of the CDR3 is 17 residues. The germline V and J ends were trimmed by 0 bases and 7 bases, with 20 bases remaining between them. The germline gives CDR1 SGHRS, CDR2 YFSETQ. The CDR3, as DNA: TGCGCCAGCAGCTTGGGGGCCAACAGGTTTACCCTGAATGAGCAGTTCTTC. It is translated as CASSLGANRFTLNEQFF.

V usage is TRBV4-1 and J usage is TRBJ2-3, with 9 bases lining up with TRBD1. The CDR3 length is 15 residues. Germline-derived CDR1 and CDR2 are MGHRA and YSYEKL. After removal of 5 bases from V and 1 base from J, the junction contained 4 bases not matched to a gene. The CDR3 is CASSSGTGRTDTQYF. The CDR3 DNA follows: TGCGCCAGCAGCTCGGGGACAGGGCGCACAGATACGCAGTATTTT.

Note on this clone: The junction departs from germline at one end; a sequencing error may be responsible. This chain connects TRBV7-7 to TRBJ2-5; D uncertain. The CDR3 is 14 residues long. Germline loops: CDR1 SSHAT, CDR2 FNYEAQ (reference sequence). The CDR3 DNA follows: TGTGCTAGCAGCTTAATAGGGAATCAAGAGACCCAGTACTTC. Translating it yields CASSLIGNQETQYF.

For the CDR3, the DNA is TGCGCCAGCAGCTTGGACAGGTTCGATGGCTACACCTTC. This gives the protein CASSLDRFDGYTF. The chain uses TRBV5-1 and TRBJ1-2, with D tentatively TRBD1 (5 bases). The germline V gene has CDR1 SGHRS and CDR2 YFSETQ. V was pared by 0 bases and J by 6 bases, with 9 bases between. This CDR3 region has 13 residues. Using reference TRBV5-1 and TRBJ1-2 for the parts outside the CDR3, the full variable domain is KAGVTQTPRYLIKTRGQQVTLSCSPISGHRSVSWYQQTPGQGLQFLFEYFSETQRNKGNFPGRFSGRQFSNSRSEMNVSTLELGDSALYLCASSLDRFDGYTFGSGTRLTVV.

This clone showed up just a few times. The gene calls are TRBV10-2 and TRBJ2-2; D is tentatively TRBD1 or TRBD2 (5 bases each). This CDR3 comprises 16 residues. V gave up 1 base and J gave up 3 bases, with 12 bases separating them. Germline V gene sequence: CDR1 WSHSY, CDR2 SAAADI. CDR3 in amino acids: CASSEYGGADTGELFF. The CDR3 nucleotides read TGCGCCAGCAGTGAGTATGGGGGAGCGGACACCGGGGAGCTGTTTTTT.

This sequence joins TRBV2 and TRBJ2-5, with D possibly TRBD2 on 5 matching bases. V was clipped by 6 bases and J by 3 bases, with 17 bases between them. This CDR3 contains 15 residues. CDR1 is SNHLY and CDR2 is FYNNEI in the germline V gene. The CDR3 DNA reads as TGTGCCAGCAGCCCTGGACTTGTTAGTAAAGAGACCCAGTACTTC. This codes for CASSPGLVSKETQYF.

The chain employs TRBV7-3 and TRBJ1-2, with D perhaps TRBD1 (5 bases). This CDR3 region has 14 residues. Trimming removed 2 bases at V and 8 bases at J, with 15 bases between. The V gene's germline CDR1 is SGHTA and CDR2 FQGTGA. This chain's CDR3 is CASSLEGADIGYTF. The CDR3 nucleotides read TGTGCCAGCAGCTTAGAAGGGGCAGATATCGGCTACACCTTC.

The chain combines TRBV12-3 or TRBV12-4 with TRBJ2-3; no clear D. This CDR3 is built from 13 residues. Trimming removed 6 bases at V and 2 bases at J, with 9 bases between. In nucleotides, the CDR3 is TGTGCCAGCAGACCGTTGGACACAGATACGCAGTATTTT. It yields the protein CASRPLDTDTQYF.

This chain links TRBV7-2 with TRBJ1-1; D uncertain. Germline lookup yields CDR1 SGHTA and CDR2 FQGNSA. The germline V and J ends were trimmed by 4 bases and 3 bases, with 9 bases remaining between them. The CDR3 has 13 amino acids. The CDR3 region has the DNA TGTGCCAGCAGCTCTTCGAGGGACACTGAAGCTTTCTTT. This translates into CASSSSRDTEAFF. Full variable domain (rest looked up from reference TRBV7-2 and TRBJ1-1): GAGVSQSPSNKVTEKGKDVELRCDPISGHTALYWYRQSLGQGLEFLIYFQGNSAPDKSGLPSDRFSAERTGGSVSTLTIQRTQQEDSAVYLCASSSSRDTEAFFGQGTRLTVV.